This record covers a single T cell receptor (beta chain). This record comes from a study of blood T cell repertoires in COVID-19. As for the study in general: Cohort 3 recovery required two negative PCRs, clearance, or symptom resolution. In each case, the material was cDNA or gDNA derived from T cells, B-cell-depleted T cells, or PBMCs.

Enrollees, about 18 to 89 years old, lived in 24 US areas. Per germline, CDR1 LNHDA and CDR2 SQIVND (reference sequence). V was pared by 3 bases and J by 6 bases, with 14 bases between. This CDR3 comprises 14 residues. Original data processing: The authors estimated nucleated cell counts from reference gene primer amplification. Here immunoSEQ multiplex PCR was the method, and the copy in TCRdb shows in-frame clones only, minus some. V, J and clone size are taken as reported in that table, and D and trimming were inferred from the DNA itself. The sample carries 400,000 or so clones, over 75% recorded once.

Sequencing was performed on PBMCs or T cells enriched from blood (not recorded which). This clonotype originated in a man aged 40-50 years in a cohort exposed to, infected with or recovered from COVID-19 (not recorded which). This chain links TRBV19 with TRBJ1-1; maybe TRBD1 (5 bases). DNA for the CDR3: TGTGCCAGTAGTATGGGGCAGGGAAACGCTGAAGCTTTCTTT. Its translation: CASSMGQGNAEAFF.